This T cell receptor (beta chain) emerged from a study of blood T cell repertoires in COVID-19. In the study overall: Donors in the United States, Italy and Spain gave samples during acute or convalescent COVID-19. The cDNA or gDNA used as material had been derived from T cells, B-cell-depleted T cells, or PBMCs.

How the authors handled the data: Amplified reference gene primers provided the basis for estimating nucleated cell counts. Assay: immunoSEQ multiplex PCR; the TCRdb copy retains only in-frame clones and omits some. Clonal size and the V and J genes are those of that table, whereas D and trimming came from the DNA. The sample includes 250,000 or so clones, around 90% seen only once; the top ten take approximately 2.3%. Enrolled during active infection, Seattle patients were then followed longitudinally. The sequenced sample was peripheral blood. This clonotype originated in an older woman with COVID-19, enrolled during active disease.

CDR3 amino acids: CASSYSTGEGGYTF. CDR3 DNA: TGTGCCAGCAGTTACTCTACAGGGGAAGGTGGCTACACCTTC. This rearrangement joins TRBV27 to TRBJ1-2; TRBD1 aligns across 7 bases. Germline CDR1 MNHEY, CDR2 SMNVEV (reference sequence). The CDR3 runs 14 residues. V was pared by 4 bases and J by 7 bases, with 9 bases of the junction left unmatched.